A selection of T cell receptor beta chains follows, all from one sample in a study of control samples from healthy donors and cancer patients. Assay: immunoSEQ multiplex PCR; the TCRdb copy retains only in-frame clones and omits some. The table shows approximately 150,000 clones, with 90% to 95% occurring only once. What was sequenced was blood. Receptor source: a man between 18 and 29 years old in good health. Each CDR3 is given with its conserved first and last residue. The D gene is left open where the match is weak. Size values are once, few and many counts, or a class for expanded clones, and some rows have none.

V,D,size,J,DNA,CDR3
TRBV28,NA,NA,TRBJ1-1,TGTGCCACTGGTGAGACATCTGACCCGAACACTGAAGCTTTCTTT,CATGETSDPNTEAFF
TRBV11-2,NA,NA,TRBJ2-3,TGTGCCAGCAGCTTAGTCTGGGGAGATACGCAGTATTTT,CASSLVWGDTQYF
TRBV10-2,NA,NA,TRBJ1-1,TGCGCCAGCAGTGATACACGAACTGAAGCTTTCTTT,CASSDTRTEAFF
TRBV6-5,NA,NA,TRBJ1-6,TGTGCCAGCAGTTCAGACCGACAGGATTCACCCCTCCACTTT,CASSSDRQDSPLHF
TRBV10-3,NA,NA,TRBJ2-7,TGTGCCATCAGTGAGTCGCCCTCGGTCGAGCAGTACTTC,CAISESPSVEQYF
TRBV28,NA,once,TRBJ1-5,TGTGCCAGCAGTTTATCTGGGGGTACTTATAGCAATCAGCCCCAGCATTTT,CASSLSGGTYSNQPQHF
TRBV15,NA,once,TRBJ2-5,TGTGCCACCAGCAGCGACTCGCGGGAGACCCAGTACTTC,CATSSDSRETQYF
TRBV23-1,NA,few,TRBJ2-7,TGCGCCAGCACGTACTTAATTTACGAGCAGTACTTC,CASTYLIYEQYF
TRBV2,TRBD2,few,TRBJ2-1,TGTGCCAGCGAACCGGGACTAGCGGGAGGGTCGGATGACAATGAGCAGTTCTTC,CASEPGLAGGSDDNEQFF
TRBV5-3,TRBD2,NA,TRBJ2-1,TGTGCCAGAAGCTTGCCCCGGACTAGCGGGAGGGAATTCAATGAGCAGTTCTTC,CARSLPRTSGREFNEQFF
TRBV14,NA,NA,TRBJ2-7,TGTGCCAGCAGCCAAGATCGGGTGGCAGGGGCTGGGTACTTCTACGAGCAGTACTTC,CASSQDRVAGAGYFYEQYF
TRBV4-3,TRBD2,NA,TRBJ2-1,TGCGCCAGCAGCCCAGCAGGCGGGGGTCGCTACAATGAGCAGTTCTTC,CASSPAGGGRYNEQFF
TRBV14,NA,NA,TRBJ2-7,TGTGCCAGCAGCCAGGGCTCGGGGCCCTACGAGCAGTACTTC,CASSQGSGPYEQYF
TRBV30,NA,NA,TRBJ2-5,TGTGCCTGGACCACCCGGTGGGAGAAGACCCAGTACTTC,CAWTTRWEKTQYF
TRBV6-5,TRBD1,NA,TRBJ2-1,TGTGCCAGCAGCCCCAGACAGGGGAGGAATGAGCAGTTCTTC,CASSPRQGRNEQFF
TRBV5-1,NA,medium-sized,TRBJ2-1,TGCGCCAGCAGCTTGGAGGCCGGGACGGTGGGGAATGAGCAGTTCTTC,CASSLEAGTVGNEQFF
TRBV15,NA,NA,TRBJ2-2,TGTGCCACCAGCATAGTCGGGGGGCCATTGAACACCGGGGAGCTGTTTTTT,CATSIVGGPLNTGELFF
TRBV6-6,NA,few,TRBJ1-6,TGTGCCAGTATCACAGGGCCTGGATCCTATAATTCACCCCTCCACTTT,CASITGPGSYNSPLHF
TRBV30,TRBD1,NA,TRBJ1-4,TGTGCCGGGCACCGGGACAGGGGAGTGGGTGAAAAACTGTTTTTT,CAGHRDRGVGEKLFF
TRBV29-1,TRBD1,NA,TRBJ2-7,TGCAGCGTGAGGGGTCAGGGGGCCTACGAGCAGTACTTC,CSVRGQGAYEQYF
TRBV4-1,NA,NA,TRBJ1-6,TGCGCCAGCACCCCTCGGATTGGGGATTCACCCCTCCACTTT,CASTPRIGDSPLHF
TRBV7-6,NA,NA,TRBJ2-1,TGTGCCAGCAGCCCGGGAAGGTCGGGCTACAATGAGCAGTTCTTC,CASSPGRSGYNEQFF
TRBV7-9,TRBD1,NA,TRBJ1-2,TGTGCCAGCAGCTTAGGTACAGGGGGCGAGGATGGCTACACCTTC,CASSLGTGGEDGYTF
TRBV7-9,NA,NA,TRBJ1-5,TGTGCCAGCAGCCCCCTAGATCAGCCCCAGCATTTT,CASSPLDQPQHF
TRBV7-3,TRBD2,NA,TRBJ2-3,TGTGCCAGCAGCTTGGGACTAGCGGACACAGATACGCAGTATTTT,CASSLGLADTDTQYF
TRBV7-9,NA,NA,TRBJ1-2,TGTGCCAGCAGCTTAGGCCGGGGCTATGGCTACACCTTC,CASSLGRGYGYTF
TRBV3-1/TRBV3-2,TRBD2,few,TRBJ2-1,TGTGCCAGCAGCATCGCGGGGACTAGCCCTCATCATGAGCAGTTCTTC,CASSIAGTSPHHEQFF
TRBV5-4,TRBD1,NA,TRBJ2-7,TGTGCCAGCAGGATCTCCACTACAGGGGTAGGTGGCCACGAGCAGTACTTC,CASRISTTGVGGHEQYF
TRBV15,NA,NA,TRBJ2-2,TGTGCCACCAGCGCGCCAGGGTTTGGGGACACCGGGGAGCTGTTTTTT,CATSAPGFGDTGELFF
TRBV19,TRBD1,once,TRBJ2-7,TGTGCCAGTAGTCCTGGACAGGGGGGAGTGTACGAGCAGTACTTC,CASSPGQGGVYEQYF
TRBV2,TRBD2,NA,TRBJ2-5,TGTGCCAGCAAGGGACTAGTCGGGGGTCAAGAGACCCAGTACTTC,CASKGLVGGQETQYF
TRBV7-2,NA,NA,TRBJ1-2,TGTGCCAGCAACCCCGACAGGTATAACTATGGCTACACCTTC,CASNPDRYNYGYTF
TRBV15,NA,NA,TRBJ1-1,TGTGCCACCAGCAGAGGGCCTGCCGATGTAAGGAACACTGAAGCTTTCTTT,CATSRGPADVRNTEAFF
TRBV6-6,NA,once,TRBJ1-4,TGTGCCAGCAGTTACTCGATCCATGACGAAAAACTGTTTTTT,CASSYSIHDEKLFF
TRBV14,NA,once,TRBJ1-3,TGTGCCAGCAGCCCCTGGGGGATCCCTGGAAACACCATATATTTT,CASSPWGIPGNTIYF
TRBV18,NA,NA,TRBJ2-3,TGTGCCAGCTCAGTTATCCCCGGGCCAACGACAGATACGCAGTATTTT,CASSVIPGPTTDTQYF
TRBV5-4,TRBD2,once,TRBJ2-1,TGTGCCAGCAGCCCGGGACTAGCGGGATCTGAGCAGTTCTTC,CASSPGLAGSEQFF
TRBV29-1,NA,NA,TRBJ2-3,TGCAGCGCCGCCTCCAGCTCAGATACGCAGTATTTT,CSAASSSDTQYF
TRBV12-3/TRBV12-4,NA,NA,TRBJ1-1,TGTGCCAGCAGTTCCGGGACAGAAGCTTTCTTT,CASSSGTEAFF
TRBV11-3,TRBD2,NA,TRBJ2-1,TGTGCCAGCAGCCCGTATATGGGGGAGGGCCATCCGCTGGTCTTC,CASSPYMGEGHPLVF
TRBV5-1,NA,NA,TRBJ2-1,TGCGCCAGCAGCTTGGATACAGGAAGGACCTACAATGAGCAGTTCTTC,CASSLDTGRTYNEQFF
TRBV9,NA,NA,TRBJ1-3,TGTGCCAGCAGCGCCACGGGATCTGGAAACACCATATATTTT,CASSATGSGNTIYF
TRBV12-3/TRBV12-4,NA,NA,TRBJ1-5,TGTGCCAGCAGTTTAGGGGCCAATCAGCCCCAGCATTTT,CASSLGANQPQHF
TRBV12-3/TRBV12-4,NA,NA,TRBJ1-1,TGTGCCAGCAGTTTGGCGGGGGACACTGAAGCTTTCTTT,CASSLAGDTEAFF
TRBV6-2/TRBV6-3,TRBD2,once,TRBJ2-2,TGTGCCAGCAGCTTAGCGGGAGGTTCTGGGGAGCTGTTTTTT,CASSLAGGSGELFF
TRBV10-3,TRBD1,NA,TRBJ1-1,TGTGCCATAGCCGGGACAGGGATGAACACTGAAGCTTTCTTT,CAIAGTGMNTEAFF
TRBV19,NA,NA,TRBJ1-1,TGTGCCAGTAGTTTTTCTGGGTACACTGAAGCTTTCTTT,CASSFSGYTEAFF
TRBV19,TRBD2,NA,TRBJ2-5,TGTGCCAGTAGTATAGCTGCGGGGGGCCATGAGACCCAGTACTTC,CASSIAAGGHETQYF